This TCR beta chain appears in the sequencing data of a study of blood T cells in healthy people across ages. Primed by a sample-barcoded 5' primer and a J-beta primer mix, a second PCR proceeded for 7 to 11 cycles. TCRdb reprocessed the 5' RACE reads with MiXCR, giving one entry per CDR3 protein. The profile shows about 830,000 distinct CDR3 sequences, around 62% of them singletons. Total RNA, at least 5 micrograms per sample, came from PBMCs. The CDR3 totals 15 residues. With V trimmed by 2 bases and J by 6 bases, 8 bases remained unmatched. Germline CDR1 SGHTA, CDR2 FQGTGA. This TCR derives from a man aged 25-40 years in good health. The chain is built from TRBV7-3 and TRBJ2-3; TRBD2 aligns across 7 bases. The sequencing input was blood. This CDR3 is CASSLLRSGPDTQYF. The CDR3 DNA reads TGTGCCAGCAGCTTATTGCGTAGCGGGCCCGATACGCAGTATTTT.